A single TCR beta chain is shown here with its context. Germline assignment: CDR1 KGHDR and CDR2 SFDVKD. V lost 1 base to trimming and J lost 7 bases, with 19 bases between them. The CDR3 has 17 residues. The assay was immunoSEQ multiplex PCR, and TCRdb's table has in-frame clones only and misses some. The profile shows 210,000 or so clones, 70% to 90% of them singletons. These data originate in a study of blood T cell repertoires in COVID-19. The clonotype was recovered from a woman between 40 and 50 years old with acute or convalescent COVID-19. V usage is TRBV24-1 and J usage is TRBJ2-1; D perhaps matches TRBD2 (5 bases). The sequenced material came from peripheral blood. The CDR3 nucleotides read TGTGCCACCAGTGATTTTAACTGGGCAGGAGGTTATAATGAGCAGTTCTTC. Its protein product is CATSDFNWAGGYNEQFF.